One and the same sample provided the 27 T cell receptor beta chains below, sequenced in a study of T cell clonotyping in hematopoietic cell transplantation. The data were produced by immunoSEQ multiplex PCR, yet TCRdb's version contains in-frame clones alone and is incomplete. The sample has about 5,100 clones, 25% to 40% seen once. Stated time point: recipient sample about 28 days before transplant, after cytoreduction. Material: peripheral blood mononuclear cells, obtained before stem cell transplant. All receptors come from a man in his forties or fifties with myelofibrosis. Some clones in this sample may be carry-over from other donors' samples.

The chain employs TRBV25-1 and TRBJ1-1; D possibly corresponds to TRBD1 (5 bases). V dropped 6 bases and J dropped 10 bases, with 18 bases sitting between them. The CDR3 has 13 residues. Germline lookup yields CDR1 MGHDK and CDR2 SYGVNS. The CDR3 region is CASSIKSGGRAFF. The DNA of the CDR3 is TGTGCCAGCAGCATCAAGAGTGGGGGAAGAGCTTTCTTT.

J is TRBJ2-3 and V is TRBV30; a weak D match, TRBD2 (6 bases). The CDR3 consists of 15 residues. Trimming took off 2 bases at V and 5 bases at J, with 17 bases between the two ends. Germline CDR1 and CDR2: GTSNPN and SVGIG (reference sequence). CDR3 residues: CAWSPRLVGGDTQYF. Here the CDR3 DNA reads TGTGCCTGGAGTCCCCGACTAGTGGGTGGAGATACGCAGTATTTT.

The V call is TRBV30, the J call TRBJ1-1; maybe TRBD1 (5 bases). Germline lookup yields CDR1 GTSNPN and CDR2 SVGIG (reference sequence). The ends were cut back, 7 bases at V and 4 bases at J, with 10 bases in the middle. CDR3 size: 11 residues. The CDR3 reads CASPGTTEAFF. DNA of the CDR3: TGTGCCTCTCCAGGGACCACTGAAGCTTTCTTT.

This clone was seen more than once but under ten times. The J gene is TRBJ2-7, the V gene TRBV6-5; D is undetermined. Germline assignment: CDR1 MNHEY and CDR2 SVGAGI. The CDR3 is 12 amino acids. V was trimmed by 4 bases and J by 4 bases, leaving 8 bases between them. Here the CDR3 DNA reads TGTGCCAGCAGTTCGGACCGGTACGAGCAGTACTTC. Translating it yields CASSSDRYEQYF.

This chain uses TRBV6-6 with TRBJ2-7; D is uncertain. Trimming stripped 5 bases from V and 3 bases from J, with 20 bases between. The germline CDR1 and CDR2 sequences are MNHNY and SVGAGI (reference sequence). This CDR3 spans 16 amino acids. The CDR3 nucleotides are TGTGCCAGCAGTCCGGAGAGCCGGGTCCCTTACTACGAGCAGTACTTC. This translates into CASSPESRVPYYEQYF.

J is TRBJ2-7 and V is TRBV30, with unresolved D. CDR1 and CDR2 from the germline V gene are GTSNPN and SVGIG (reference sequence). V was shortened by 1 base and J by 2 bases, with 9 bases between the two germline ends. CDR3 size: 13 residues. The CDR3 nucleotides are TGTGCCTGGAGTGCCAGGTTCCCCTACGAGCAGTACTTC. Translation gives CAWSARFPYEQYF. The full variable domain, rest sourced from reference TRBV30 and TRBJ2-7, is SQTIHQWPATLVQPVGSPLSLECTVEGTSNPNLYWYRQAAGRGLQLLFYSVGIGQISSEVPQNLSASRPQDRQFILSSKKLLLSDSGFYLCAWSARFPYEQYFGPGTRLTVT.

This clone is a singleton in its sample. This sequence joins TRBV6-6 and TRBJ1-2, with D unclear. The germline CDR1 and CDR2 sequences are MNHNY and SVGAGI (reference sequence). V was clipped by 6 bases and J by 5 bases, with 16 bases between them. The CDR3 spans 14 residues. The CDR3 sequence is CASSLTTSAYGYTF. Written as DNA, the CDR3 is TGTGCCAGCAGCCTAACAACATCGGCTTATGGCTACACCTTC.

The chain joins TRBV25-1 to TRBJ2-2; D perhaps matches TRBD1 (6 bases). Looked up from germline, CDR1 is MGHDK and CDR2 is SYGVNS. This CDR3 is built from 14 residues. Trimming removed 6 bases at V and 7 bases at J, with 15 bases between. The CDR3 reads CASREGGVGGELFF. DNA of the CDR3: TGTGCCAGCAGGGAAGGGGGAGTTGGCGGGGAGCTGTTTTTT.

This clone came up a few times. V and J are TRBV6-5 and TRBJ1-1, with D tentatively TRBD1 (6 bases). Germline values: CDR1 MNHEY, CDR2 SVGAGI. Trimming left V 5 bases short and J 3 bases short, with 13 bases between. The CDR3 is 14 residues long. CDR3 in amino acids: CASSVQGQDTEAFF. The CDR3, as DNA: TGTGCCAGCAGTGTACAGGGTCAGGACACTGAAGCTTTCTTT.

This clone appeared a few times. This chain links TRBV30 with TRBJ2-7; D perhaps matches TRBD1 (5 bases). V gave up 3 bases and J gave up 5 bases, with 11 bases separating them. Germline V CDR1 and CDR2: GTSNPN, SVGIG (reference sequence). This CDR3 spans 12 amino acids. CDR3 loop: CAWSGRGDEQYF. CDR3 nucleotide sequence: TGTGCCTGGAGCGGAAGGGGCGACGAGCAGTACTTC.

The rearrangement uses TRBV30 and TRBJ1-5, with D perhaps TRBD1 (5 bases). Looked up from germline, CDR1 is GTSNPN and CDR2 is SVGIG (reference sequence). V was clipped by 0 bases and J by 0 bases, with 15 bases between them. The CDR3 covers 17 residues. The CDR3 reads CAWSVGRGQYSNQPQHF. The CDR3 nucleotides read TGTGCCTGGAGTGTAGGGAGGGGTCAATATAGCAATCAGCCCCAGCATTTT.

J is TRBJ1-5 and V is TRBV6-5, with D hard to call. The CDR3 length is 14 residues. V was pared by 3 bases and J by 6 bases, with 12 bases between. Germline V lookup: CDR1 MNHEY, CDR2 SVGAGI. The CDR3 DNA is TGTGCCAGCAGTTATGGGAGTATAGGTCAGCCCCAGCATTTT. Its translation is CASSYGSIGQPQHF.

The chain couples TRBV6-6 to TRBJ2-2, with D perhaps TRBD1 or TRBD2 (5 bases each). Deletions cut 1 base from V and 5 bases from J, with 8 bases between. Germline CDR1 is MNHNY and CDR2 is SVGAGI (reference sequence). This CDR3 spans 14 amino acids. The CDR3 DNA is TGTGCCAGCAGTTACTGGGACGTAACCGGGGAGCTGTTTTTT. Residues: CASSYWDVTGELFF.

V and J are TRBV6-5 and TRBJ1-2; TRBD1 might be the D (5 bases). This CDR3 is 14 amino acids long. Germline V gives CDR1 MNHEY, CDR2 SVGAGI. Trimming pared 0 bases from V and 5 bases from J, leaving 10 bases between. The DNA of the CDR3 is TGTGCCAGCAGTTACTCGACGGGGCAGTATGGCTACACCTTC. It specifies CASSYSTGQYGYTF.

This clone came up a few times. This sequence joins TRBV30 and TRBJ1-5; perhaps TRBD1 as D (5 bases). Germline-derived CDR1 and CDR2 are GTSNPN and SVGIG (reference sequence). Trimming shortened V by 1 base and J by 2 bases, and 9 bases separated the two germline ends. The CDR3 spans 14 residues. This CDR3 reads CAWSGGAGNQPQHF. Written as DNA, the CDR3 is TGTGCCTGGAGTGGGGGCGCGGGCAATCAGCCCCAGCATTTT.

As regards this clone: Germline is not matched at one junction end, which may reflect a read error. The genes are TRBV6-1 and TRBJ1-1; possibly TRBD1 for D (6 bases). The CDR3 is made up of 15 amino acids. Germline values: CDR1 MNHNS, CDR2 SASEGT. The CDR3 loop is CASSGWTEVNTEAFF. The CDR3 DNA sequence: TGTGCCAGCAGTGGATGGACAGAGGTGAACACTGAAGCCTTCTTT.

V is TRBV29-1 and J is TRBJ2-3; no clear D gene. The germline CDR1 and CDR2 sequences are SQVTM and ANQGSEA. Trimming shortened V by 4 bases and J by 4 bases, and 9 bases separated the two germline ends. This CDR3 contains 12 residues. CDR3 nucleotides: TGCAGCGTTGTGGCGGCCCCAGATACGCAGTATTTT. This codes for CSVVAAPDTQYF.

This clone came up a few times. This sequence joins TRBV30 and TRBJ2-7; D is unresolved. Germline CDR1 GTSNPN, CDR2 SVGIG (reference sequence). V gave up 0 bases and J gave up 3 bases, with 15 bases separating them. The CDR3 runs to 15 residues. CDR3 sequence reads: CAWSVGSGYYYEQYF. The CDR3 region has the DNA TGTGCCTGGAGTGTAGGATCTGGCTACTACTACGAGCAGTACTTC.

This clone was seen just once. CDR3 loop: CASSEGLGTFYGYTF. The CDR3 coding sequence is TGTGCCAGCAGTGAAGGCCTGGGGACGTTTTATGGCTACACCTTC. This sequence joins TRBV25-1 and TRBJ1-2; maybe TRBD1 (5 bases). The CDR3 is 15 amino acids. Germline assignment: CDR1 MGHDK and CDR2 SYGVNS. Trimming pared 2 bases from V and 5 bases from J, leaving 15 bases between.

This clone was observed a few times. This chain joins TRBV20-1 and TRBJ2-5, with D unresolved. Trimming pared 5 bases from V and 5 bases from J, leaving 9 bases between. The CDR3 covers 11 residues. The germline V gene encodes CDR1 DFQATT and CDR2 SNEGSKA (reference sequence). The CDR3 protein is CSAGPAETQYF. The CDR3 bases are TGCAGTGCTGGACCGGCTGAGACCCAGTACTTC.

V usage is TRBV30 and J usage is TRBJ2-1; 7 bases match TRBD2. CDR3 length: 15 residues. Trimming took 7 bases from V and 3 from J; bases not matched to a gene: 12. Per the germline V gene, CDR1 is GTSNPN and CDR2 is SVGIG (reference sequence). CDR3 sequence (DNA): TGTGCCTCCCCTGGGGAAAGCGGGGACTACAATGAGCAGTTCTTC. It codes for CASPGESGDYNEQFF.

The J gene is TRBJ2-7, the V gene TRBV2; TRBD2 agrees at 9 bases. There are 14 residues in the CDR3. Looked up from germline, CDR1 is SNHLY and CDR2 is FYNNEI. J gave up 0 bases and V 11 bases, and 8 bases lay outside the gene matches. The CDR3: CADTLAGSSYEQYF. CDR3 DNA: TGTGCCGACACGCTAGCGGGGAGCTCCTACGAGCAGTACTTC. The full variable domain, rest sourced from reference TRBV2 and TRBJ2-7, is EPEVTQTPSHQVTQMGQEVILRCVPISNHLYFYWYRQILGQKVEFLVSFYNNEISEKSEIFDDQFSVERPDGSNFTLKIRSTKLEDSAMYFCADTLAGSSYEQYFGPGTRLTVT.

The chain has TRBV5-6 and TRBJ2-7, with D possibly TRBD1 on 6 matching bases. The CDR3 loop spans 16 amino acids. Trimming left V 3 bases short and J 4 bases short, with 20 bases between. In germline, CDR1 is SGHDT, CDR2 YYEEEE. CDR3 residues: CASSSLVGQGIYEQYF. For the CDR3, the DNA is TGTGCCAGCAGCTCCCTAGTCGGGCAGGGGATATACGAGCAGTACTTC.

This clone occurred a few times. The V call is TRBV30, the J call TRBJ2-7; tentatively, D is TRBD1 or TRBD2 (5 bases each). CDR1 and CDR2 from the germline V gene are GTSNPN and SVGIG (reference sequence). This CDR3 spans 14 amino acids. V was cut by 1 base and J by 3 bases, with 13 bases left in between. The CDR3 spells CAWSAGLGDYEQYF. The CDR3 DNA follows: TGTGCCTGGAGTGCGGGGCTCGGAGACTACGAGCAGTACTTC.

The CDR3 sequence: CAWSVRAGQPQHF. CDR3 bases: TGTGCCTGGAGTGTCCGGGCTGGGCAGCCCCAGCATTTT. V usage is TRBV30 and J usage is TRBJ1-5; no clear D gene. V was shortened by 0 bases and J by 7 bases, with 10 bases between the two germline ends. This CDR3 region has 13 residues. Germline V gene sequence: CDR1 GTSNPN, CDR2 SVGIG (reference sequence).

The chain uses TRBV30 and TRBJ2-7, with D maybe TRBD1 (5 bases). V was trimmed by 0 bases and J by 6 bases, leaving 12 bases between them. Germline V gene lookup returns CDR1 GTSNPN and CDR2 SVGIG (reference sequence). The CDR3 loop spans 13 amino acids. The CDR3 region is CAWSVEGVLEQYF. CDR3 bases: TGTGCCTGGAGTGTAGAAGGGGTACTCGAGCAGTACTTC.

This sequence joins TRBV30 and TRBJ2-1, with 10 nucleotides matching TRBD1. J was trimmed by 4 bases and V by 2 bases; bases with no gene match: 2. The V gene's germline CDR1 is GTSNPN and CDR2 SVGIG (reference sequence). CDR3 size: 14 residues. The CDR3 DNA sequence: TGTGCCTGGAGTCGGACAGGGGGGTACAATGAGCAGTTCTTC. It translates to CAWSRTGGYNEQFF.